These 29 T cell receptor beta chains share one sample of origin, sequenced in a study of blood T cell repertoires in COVID-19. The table came from immunoSEQ multiplex PCR; TCRdb's copy has only in-frame clones and leaves some out. The data show 110,000 to 150,000 clones, more than 75% seen once. Sequencing was carried out using PBMCs or T cells enriched from blood (not recorded which). The receptors stem from a woman between 50 and 59 years old who had recovered from COVID-19.

V gene TRBV3-1 (or the pseudogene TRBV3-2) combines with J gene TRBJ2-1, with D tentatively TRBD1 (6 bases). The CDR3 loop spans 14 amino acids. The V and J ends lost 4 bases and 5 bases respectively, with 12 bases between them. From germline, CDR1 is LGHDT and CDR2 YNNKEL (reference sequence). CDR3 residues: CASSPGTSDNEQFF. CDR3 DNA sequence: TGTGCCAGCAGCCCCGGGACATCCGACAATGAGCAGTTCTTC.

This clone was recorded many times. V usage is TRBV5-1 and J usage is TRBJ1-1, with a tentative D call TRBD1 (5 bases). V gave up 2 bases and J gave up 8 bases, with 16 bases separating them. Germline V gene sequence: CDR1 SGHRS, CDR2 YFSETQ. The CDR3 contains 14 residues. CDR3 loop: CASSLDSTGREAFF. In DNA, the CDR3 is TGCGCCAGCAGCTTAGACTCCACAGGAAGAGAAGCTTTCTTT.

This clone was picked up one time. The CDR3 DNA sequence: TGTGCCGAAAACAGGGGGCTGCTCTACGAGCAGTACGTC. Translating it yields CAENRGLLYEQYV. The chain links TRBV9 to TRBJ2-7, with TRBD1 matching over 9 bases. Germline CDR1 SGDLS, CDR2 YYNGEE. Trimming took 10 bases from V and 3 from J; bases not matched to a gene: 8. CDR3 size: 13 residues.

The chain carries TRBV10-3 and TRBJ1-3; D is perhaps TRBD1 (5 bases). Per germline, CDR1 ENHRY and CDR2 SYGVKD. Trimming took off 5 bases at V and 0 bases at J, with 14 bases between the two ends. The CDR3 totals 16 residues. For the CDR3, the DNA is TGTGCCATCAGTAGTGGAAGGGGTGGCTCTGGAAACACCATATATTTT. This gives the protein CAISSGRGGSGNTIYF.

This chain joins TRBV27 and TRBJ2-3; TRBD2 agrees at 8 bases. CDR3 length: 18 amino acids. With 1 base clipped from V and 0 bases from J, the junction kept 9 bases outside the gene matches. CDR1 is MNHEY and CDR2 is SMNVEV in the germline V gene (reference sequence). The CDR3 protein is CASSLLAGLARSTDTQYF. For the CDR3, the DNA is TGTGCCAGCAGTTTATTGGCCGGACTAGCACGCAGCACAGATACGCAGTATTTT.

CDR3 coding DNA: TGCGCCAGCAGGGCCGGGACTAGCGGGCTGACAGATACGCAGTATTTT. Protein sequence: CASRAGTSGLTDTQYF. The V and J genes are TRBV10-1 and TRBJ2-3; 12 positions match TRBD2. The V and J ends lost 6 bases and 3 bases, in that order; junction bases with no gene match: 7. The CDR3 length is 16 residues. Germline lookup yields CDR1 WNHNN and CDR2 SYGVQD (reference sequence).

The rearrangement joins TRBV6-5 to TRBJ1-6; D not certain. Germline CDR1 and CDR2: MNHEY and SVGAGI. V was cut by 2 bases and J by 5 bases, with 7 bases left in between. CDR3 length equals 14 residues. The CDR3 loop reads CASSYAVNNSPLHF. DNA for the CDR3: TGTGCCAGCAGTTACGCAGTAAATAATTCACCCCTCCACTTT.

The chain joins TRBV21-1 to TRBJ1-1; the table calls TRBD1, which could not be checked here. TRBV21-1 is classified as a pseudogene. The CDR3 is made up of 17 amino acids. This CDR3 is CASSKTRQYLVWTEAFF. The CDR3, as DNA: TGTGCCAGCAGCAAAACCCGACAGTACTTAGTCTGGACTGAAGCTTTCTTT.

Here the CDR3 reads CASSSHTGNTEAFF. The CDR3 bases are TGTGCCAGCAGTTCCCATACAGGGAACACTGAAGCTTTCTTT. This chain uses TRBV6-5 with TRBJ1-1; maybe TRBD1 (5 bases). Trimming took 4 bases from V and 1 from J, leaving 10 bases between them. Germline CDR1 MNHEY, CDR2 SVGAGI. The CDR3 covers 14 residues.

This chain links TRBV29-1 with TRBJ2-5; a weak D match, TRBD1 (6 bases). The V and J ends lost 6 bases and 1 base respectively, with 12 bases between them. Germline V gene lookup returns CDR1 SQVTM and CDR2 ANQGSEA. The CDR3 runs 13 residues. The CDR3 is CSVKQGPQETQYF. CDR3 nucleotide sequence: TGCAGCGTAAAACAGGGACCCCAAGAGACCCAGTACTTC.

CDR3 region: CASSGGAPDTQYF. Here the CDR3 DNA reads TGTGCCAGCAGCGGGGGGGCCCCAGATACGCAGTATTTT. J is TRBJ2-3 and V is TRBV27; TRBD2 matches at 8 bases. The CDR3 covers 13 residues. CDR1 and CDR2 from the germline V gene are MNHEY and SMNVEV (reference sequence). V dropped 6 bases and J dropped 4; count of bases not matched to a gene: 3.

The V gene is TRBV7-8, the J gene TRBJ2-7; 8 bases map to TRBD1. Trimming took 4 bases from V and 7 from J; bases not matched to a gene: 9. In germline, CDR1 is SGHVS, CDR2 FQNEAQ. The CDR3 sequence is 14 residues long. CDR3 nucleotides: TGTGCCAGCAGCTCAAAGGGACAGGCGGAGGAGCAGTACGTC. Its protein is CASSSKGQAEEQYV.

The rearrangement uses TRBV4-1 and TRBJ2-7; D perhaps matches TRBD2 (5 bases). V was trimmed by 1 base and J by 1 base, leaving 14 bases between them. The CDR3 is made up of 16 amino acids. Looked up from germline, CDR1 is MGHRA and CDR2 is YSYEKL. The chain's CDR3 is CASSQGPDWPSYEQYV. The DNA of the CDR3 is TGCGCCAGCAGCCAAGGGCCGGACTGGCCATCCTACGAGCAGTACGTC.

The chain has TRBV27 and TRBJ2-3, with 8 nucleotides matching TRBD2. The CDR3 contains 15 residues. Germline CDR1 MNHEY, CDR2 SMNVEV (reference sequence). With 7 bases clipped from V and 5 bases from J, the junction kept 11 bases outside the gene matches. DNA of the CDR3: TGTGCCAGCACCGACCCACGGGGGGGCCAAGATACGCAGTATTTT. Its translation is CASTDPRGGQDTQYF.

This clone was picked up one time. The chain combines TRBV7-8 with TRBJ1-5; the match to TRBD1 covers 7 bases. V lost 5 bases to trimming and J lost 2 bases; unmatched junction nucleotides: 0. There are 13 residues in the CDR3. The germline V gene has CDR1 SGHVS and CDR2 FQNEAQ. This CDR3 reads CASSTGGNQPQHF. The CDR3 DNA follows: TGTGCCAGCAGCACAGGGGGCAATCAGCCCCAGCATTTT.

The table lists this clone with a count of one. The chain combines TRBV9 with TRBJ1-6, with TRBD1 as a possible D gene (6 bases). The CDR3 extends over 15 amino acids. Trimming pared 2 bases from V and 9 bases from J, leaving 15 bases between. CDR1 SGDLS and CDR2 YYNGEE come from the germline V gene. CDR3 sequence reads: CASSVGAGKRSPLHF. CDR3 nucleotide sequence: TGTGCCAGCAGCGTGGGGGCAGGGAAGCGTTCACCCCTCCACTTT.

The chain has TRBV9 and TRBJ1-6; TRBD1 matches at 7 bases. V dropped 4 bases and J dropped 5; count of bases not matched to a gene: 6. CDR3 length: 15 residues. Germline CDR1 SGDLS, CDR2 YYNGEE. The CDR3 nucleotides are TGTGCCAGCAGCATCCGGACAGGTGATAATTCACCCCTCCACTTT. This translates into CASSIRTGDNSPLHF.

The J gene is TRBJ2-7, the V gene TRBV5-6; tentatively, D is TRBD1 (5 bases). CDR3 length: 13 residues. V was shortened by 4 bases and J by 4 bases, with 12 bases between the two germline ends. Germline CDR1 is SGHDT and CDR2 is YYEEEE. DNA for the CDR3: TGTGCCAGCAGCCCCGGAGCAGGGTACGAGCAGTACTTC. Its translation is CASSPGAGYEQYF.

The CDR3 bases are TGTGCCAGCAGCTTGCAGGTTTCGGGGGAGCCCCAGCATTTT. As protein: CASSLQVSGEPQHF. The chain uses TRBV5-5 and TRBJ1-5; a possible D gene is TRBD1 (5 bases). The germline CDR1 and CDR2 sequences are SGHKS and YYEKEE (reference sequence). The V gene lost 1 base and the J gene lost 8 bases, with 13 bases spanning the gap. This CDR3 contains 14 residues.

In this sample, this clone turned up a few times. The chain links TRBV3-1 (or the pseudogene TRBV3-2) to TRBJ2-1, with D perhaps TRBD2 (5 bases). Germline V CDR1 and CDR2: LGHDT, YNNKEL (reference sequence). The CDR3 is 16 residues long. The V and J ends lost 1 base and 9 bases respectively, with 19 bases between them. In DNA, the CDR3 is TGTGCCAGCAGCCAAGGGGCTCTAGCAGTGGTGAGTGAGCAGTTCTTC. Amino acid sequence: CASSQGALAVVSEQFF.

The V and J genes are TRBV15 and TRBJ1-3; 7 bases match TRBD1. Germline assignment: CDR1 LNHNV and CDR2 YYDKDF (reference sequence). V gave up 4 bases and J gave up 1 base; unmatched junction bases: 1. The length of the CDR3 is 14 residues. The CDR3 spells CATSTRGSGNTIYF. In DNA form, the CDR3 reads TGTGCCACCAGCACCAGGGGGTCTGGAAACACCATATATTTT.

This clone was counted between two and nine times. The rearrangement uses TRBV4-1 and TRBJ1-5, with TRBD1 identical over 7 bases. The CDR3 consists of 17 residues. With V trimmed by 4 bases and J by 3 bases, 12 bases remained unmatched. Germline CDR1 is MGHRA and CDR2 is YSYEKL. This chain's CDR3 is CASSLRQGGASNQPQHF. CDR3 coding DNA: TGCGCCAGCAGCCTCCGACAGGGAGGCGCCTCCAATCAGCCCCAGCATTTT.

The chain recombines TRBV5-6 with TRBJ1-6, with D tentatively TRBD1 (5 bases). The ends were cut back, 6 bases at V and 6 bases at J, with 16 bases in the middle. Germline V gene sequence: CDR1 SGHDT, CDR2 YYEEEE. The CDR3 has 15 residues. As DNA, the CDR3 is TGTGCCAGCAACCACGGGAGGGGTTCTAATTCACCCCTCCACTTT. This codes for CASNHGRGSNSPLHF.

The gene calls are TRBV6-6 and TRBJ1-2, with a tentative D call TRBD1 (6 bases). Trimming pared 7 bases from V and 1 base from J, leaving 13 bases between. The CDR3 length is 14 residues. Germline V CDR1 and CDR2: MNHNY, SVGAGI (reference sequence). CDR3 sequence: CASTSDSRNYGYTF. The CDR3 DNA is TGTGCCAGCACTTCGGACAGCCGTAACTATGGCTACACCTTC.

The gene calls are TRBV19 and TRBJ1-5; tentatively, D is TRBD1 (6 bases). CDR1 and CDR2 (germline): LNHDA, SQIVND (reference sequence). The ends were cut back, 10 bases at V and 0 bases at J, with 13 bases in the middle. The CDR3 totals 14 residues. CDR3 DNA sequence: TGTGCCACGGGAGGACAGTATAGCAATCAGCCCCAGCATTTT. This sequence encodes CATGGQYSNQPQHF.

This chain connects TRBV6-5 to TRBJ1-5; TRBD1 is a possible D gene (6 bases). In germline, CDR1 is MNHEY, CDR2 SVGAGI. Trimming removed 8 bases at V and 3 bases at J, with 14 bases between. The CDR3 covers 14 residues. CDR3 protein: CASRYRELNQPQHF. In DNA form, the CDR3 reads TGTGCCAGCCGGTACAGGGAGCTCAATCAGCCCCAGCATTTT.

CDR3 residues: CASRRSGGVAETQYF. As DNA, the CDR3 is TGTGCCAGTAGGCGTAGCGGGGGGGTCGCAGAGACCCAGTACTTC. V and J are TRBV19 and TRBJ2-5; 11 nucleotides match TRBD2. The V segment lost 6 bases and the J segment 4 bases; nucleotides outside the gene matches: 7. The CDR3 extends over 15 amino acids. CDR1 is LNHDA and CDR2 is SQIVND in the germline V gene (reference sequence).

The J gene is TRBJ1-6, the V gene TRBV5-6; perhaps TRBD1 as D (5 bases). CDR1 is SGHDT and CDR2 is YYEEEE in the germline V gene. V lost 2 bases, J lost 2 bases, and 14 bases lay in between. The CDR3 length is 17 residues. The CDR3 here is CASSFLGGSAYNSPLHF. CDR3 bases: TGTGCCAGCAGCTTCCTGGGGGGGTCGGCCTATAATTCACCCCTCCACTTT.

This clone was counted only a few times. V and J are TRBV7-8 and TRBJ2-1; 8 nucleotides align to TRBD2. The CDR3 spans 18 residues. Germline CDR1 reads SGHVS; CDR2 reads FQNEAQ. V was pared by 1 base and J by 8 bases, with 16 bases of the junction left unmatched. CDR3 loop: CASSLGVVLGLVGDEQFF. The DNA for the CDR3 is TGTGCCAGCAGCTTAGGAGTGGTACTGGGACTAGTAGGAGATGAGCAGTTCTTC.